These 32 T cell receptor beta chains originate from one sample sequenced in a study of CD8 T cells in ankylosing spondylitis (dated by TCRdb to 2015 to 2018). The library was built by means of 5' RACE. Sequencing instrument: Illumina HiSeq 2500. TCRdb trimmed public reads at Q25 via fastp, called clones via MiXCR and kept in-frame beta chains. Entries are consolidated by CDR3 protein sequence, retaining the most common genes and DNA. The sample has some 840,000 distinct CDR3 sequences on record, about 11% of them singletons. 0.51% of the sample belongs to the ten largest clones. These TCRs are of unknown antigen specificity. Paper-wide results and their limitations: A TCR beta motif of several highly homologous amino acid variants appeared characteristic of blood from ankylosing spondylitis patients.

The specimen sequenced was blood, either unsorted or a sorted T cell fraction (not recorded which). These receptors were obtained from a male donor with ankylosing spondylitis.

The table lists this clonotype with a few counts. The chain couples TRBV5-6 to TRBJ2-7; no reliable D call. Deletions cut 4 bases from V and 2 bases from J, with 10 bases between. This CDR3 has 13 residues. Germline V gene data show CDR1 as SGHDT and CDR2 as YYEEEE. CDR3 amino acids: CASSPGPPYEQYF. The CDR3 coding sequence is TGTGCCAGCAGCCCCGGCCCTCCCTACGAGCAGTACTTC.

A note on this clonotype: A much more abundant neighbour one base away suggests this may be a read error. The chain employs TRBV12-3 or TRBV12-4 and TRBJ1-5; the D is unclear. The CDR3 contains 12 residues. V was trimmed by 8 bases and J by 3 bases, leaving 8 bases between them. CDR3 amino acids: CASGLINQPQHF. DNA for the CDR3: TGTGCCAGCGGCTTAATCAATCAGCCCCAGCATTTT.

The chain combines TRBV27 with TRBJ2-3; 9 nucleotides line up with TRBD2. From germline, CDR1 is MNHEY and CDR2 SMNVEV (reference sequence). The CDR3 has 15 amino acids. J gave up 5 bases and V 3 bases, and 6 bases lay outside the gene matches. The CDR3 bases are TGTGCCAGCAGTTTTGGCGGGAGGGCCTTAGATACGCAGTATTTT. Amino acids: CASSFGGRALDTQYF.

V usage is TRBV5-1 and J usage is TRBJ2-7; D assignment may be TRBD1 or TRBD2 (5 bases each). The CDR3 has 14 amino acids. V was cut by 4 bases and J by 5 bases, with 16 bases left in between. CDR1 SGHRS and CDR2 YFSETQ come from the germline V gene. The CDR3 sequence is CASSPGTETNEQYF. CDR3 bases: TGCGCCAGCAGCCCCGGGACGGAAACAAACGAGCAGTACTTC.

The genes are TRBV7-2 and TRBJ2-7; unclear D gene. The CDR3 is 12 amino acids. V lost 5 bases and J lost 7, with 12 bases in between. Germline CDR1 is SGHTA and CDR2 is FQGNSA. The CDR3 reads CASSLIVREQYF. The CDR3 DNA follows: TGTGCCAGCAGCCTAATCGTCAGGGAGCAGTACTTC.

The rearrangement joins TRBV10-3 to TRBJ1-1; D gene ambiguous. V was shortened by 5 bases and J by 1 base, with 11 bases between the two germline ends. The CDR3 spans 14 residues. Germline loops: CDR1 ENHRY, CDR2 SYGVKD. The CDR3 reads CAISTQGRNTEAFF. In DNA form, the CDR3 reads TGTGCCATCAGTACCCAAGGCAGGAACACTGAAGCTTTCTTT.

This clonotype appeared a single time. The chain recombines TRBV15 with TRBJ1-1, with D maybe TRBD1 (6 bases). The germline V and J ends were trimmed by 1 base and 4 bases, with 19 bases remaining between them. This CDR3 has 17 amino acids. The germline V gene encodes CDR1 LNHNV and CDR2 YYDKDF (reference sequence). The CDR3 coding sequence is TGTGCCACCAGCAGAGGGGATCCGGGACAATTGGGCACTGAAGCTTTCTTT. This gives the protein CATSRGDPGQLGTEAFF.

This clonotype was observed many times. The chain carries TRBV20-1 and TRBJ2-1; D ambiguous. CDR3 length: 12 amino acids. V lost 4 bases and J lost 6, with 10 bases in between. Per the germline V gene, CDR1 is DFQATT and CDR2 is SNEGSKA (reference sequence). This CDR3 reads CSATDSFNEQFF. CDR3 bases: TGCAGTGCTACCGACTCGTTCAATGAGCAGTTCTTC.

This clonotype was seen many times. This chain connects TRBV20-1 to TRBJ1-5, with D possibly being TRBD1 (6 bases). V dropped 0 bases and J dropped 7 bases, with 10 bases sitting between them. The CDR3 is 13 amino acids. From germline, CDR1 is DFQATT and CDR2 SNEGSKA (reference sequence). CDR3 nucleotide sequence: TGCAGTGCTAGAGACCAGGGGCAGCAGCCCCAGCATTTT. Translation gives CSARDQGQQPQHF.

This clonotype has a handful of counts. V gene TRBV29-1 combines with J gene TRBJ2-5, with TRBD2 matching 11 bases. This CDR3 region has 18 residues. The V gene end was trimmed by 4 bases and the J gene end by 4 bases; junction bases not matched to a gene: 17. The germline CDR1 and CDR2 sequences are SQVTM and ANQGSEA. CDR3 loop: CSVGGLAGGPPGGETQYF. CDR3 nucleotides: TGCAGCGTTGGCGGATTAGCGGGAGGGCCTCCTGGGGGAGAGACCCAGTACTTC.

This sequence joins TRBV4-1 and TRBJ2-3; 12 bases line up with TRBD2. Germline-derived CDR1 and CDR2 are MGHRA and YSYEKL. The CDR3 spans 18 residues. V dropped 4 bases and J dropped 2; count of bases not matched to a gene: 10. The CDR3 protein is CASSPPLAGGANTDTQYF. CDR3 in DNA: TGCGCCAGCAGCCCTCCACTAGCGGGAGGTGCTAACACAGATACGCAGTATTTT.

This clonotype was picked up a small number of times. This chain connects TRBV5-1 to TRBJ2-7, with D possibly TRBD2 on 6 matching bases. The CDR3 extends over 12 amino acids. Germline V gene data show CDR1 as SGHRS and CDR2 as YFSETQ. The ends were cut back, 5 bases at V and 9 bases at J, with 15 bases in the middle. CDR3 nucleotides: TGCGCCAGCAGGGACGGGAGCCTCGGGCAGTACTTC. It is translated as CASRDGSLGQYF.

Comments on this clonotype: Germline and junction disagree at one end, which may indicate a read error. The rearrangement links TRBV20-1 to TRBJ2-1; TRBD1 is a possible D gene (6 bases). CDR1 and CDR2 from the germline V gene are DFQATT and SNEGSKA (reference sequence). This CDR3 region has 13 residues. The CDR3 DNA reads as TGCAGTGCCAGAGGCAGGACAGCCGGTGAGCAGTTCTTC. It translates to CSARGRTAGEQFF.

This sequence joins TRBV5-6 and TRBJ1-1; a weak D match, TRBD1 (6 bases). V lost 3 bases to trimming and J lost 1 base, with 19 bases between them. The CDR3 contains 17 residues. The germline V gene encodes CDR1 SGHDT and CDR2 YYEEEE. The CDR3 sequence: CASSSIGGPKRNTEAFF. The CDR3 DNA reads TGTGCCAGCAGCTCAATCGGGGGCCCCAAGCGGAACACTGAAGCTTTCTTT.

This clonotype was seen more than once but under ten times. The genes are TRBV20-1 and TRBJ2-7; 7 bases align to TRBD1. Germline loops: CDR1 DFQATT, CDR2 SNEGSKA (reference sequence). V lost 6 bases to trimming and J lost 0 bases; unmatched junction nucleotides: 8. The CDR3 runs to 14 residues. As DNA, the CDR3 is TGCAGTGCAACCGGGACAGTAAGCTCCTACGAGCAGTACTTC. Its protein product is CSATGTVSSYEQYF.

This clonotype was counted only a few times. J is TRBJ1-2 and V is TRBV12-3 or TRBV12-4, with 9 bases fitting TRBD1. V lost 6 bases, J lost 14 bases, and 13 bases stayed unmatched. The CDR3 has 13 amino acids. CDR3 nucleotide sequence: TGTGCCAGCAGCGGTACTTTAACAGGGGGCGAGACCTTC. This encodes CASSGTLTGGETF.

This clonotype was counted many times. V is TRBV18 and J is TRBJ2-5; TRBD2 aligns across 7 bases. CDR3 length equals 12 residues. Unmatched junction bases numbered 2, after V lost 8 bases and J lost 2 bases. Germline CDR1 and CDR2: KGHSH and LQKENI. The CDR3 region has the DNA TGTGCCAGCAGCGGGGCACAAGAGACCCAGTACTTC. This gives the protein CASSGAQETQYF.

V and J are TRBV24-1 and TRBJ2-3; the D is unclear. The CDR3 has 12 residues. V was shortened by 6 bases and J by 5 bases, with 8 bases between the two germline ends. The germline CDR1 and CDR2 sequences are KGHDR and SFDVKD. This CDR3 is CATSWDQDTQYF. DNA for the CDR3: TGTGCCACCAGTTGGGATCAAGATACGCAGTATTTT.

This sequence joins TRBV6-1 and TRBJ2-2; 7 bases agree with TRBD1. V was pared by 5 bases and J by 7 bases, with 10 bases of the junction left unmatched. Germline V gene lookup returns CDR1 MNHNS and CDR2 SASEGT. The CDR3 runs to 15 residues. The DNA for the CDR3 is TGTGCCAGCAGTCGGACAGGAGCAGTATACGGGGAGCTGTTTTTT. Protein product: CASSRTGAVYGELFF.

CDR3: CASSAGALLTDTQYF. CDR3 nucleotide sequence: TGCGCCAGCAGCGCGGGGGCCCTACTCACAGATACGCAGTATTTT. The rearrangement joins TRBV5-1 to TRBJ2-3; D is perhaps TRBD2 (7 bases). CDR1 and CDR2 from the germline V gene are SGHRS and YFSETQ. This CDR3 is built from 15 residues. Between the trimmed V and J ends, which lost 4 bases and 2 bases, there was a span of 14 bases. The variable domain in full, with the rest retrieved from reference TRBV5-1 and TRBJ2-3, is KAGVTQTPRYLIKTRGQQVTLSCSPISGHRSVSWYQQTPGQGLQFLFEYFSETQRNKGNFPGRFSGRQFSNSRSEMNVSTLELGDSALYLCASSAGALLTDTQYFGPGTRLTVL.

This clonotype was recorded a few times. The CDR3 reads CAISEILTSGRPQETQYF. The CDR3 bases are TGTGCCATCAGTGAGATTCTAACTAGCGGGAGACCCCAAGAGACCCAGTACTTC. V usage is TRBV10-3 and J usage is TRBJ2-5, with 11 bases lining up with TRBD2. Germline loops: CDR1 ENHRY, CDR2 SYGVKD. V lost 2 bases, J lost 1 base, and 9 bases stayed unmatched. This CDR3 has 18 residues.

Turning to this clonotype: This clone may be a read error of a much larger clone one base away. The chain combines TRBV5-1 with TRBJ2-7, with 10 bases fitting TRBD2. The length of the CDR3 is 14 residues. Germline V gene sequence: CDR1 SGHRS, CDR2 YFSETQ. The CDR3 is CASSGPGLAYEQNF. The CDR3 DNA reads TGCGCCAGCAGCGGGCCGGGACTAGCGTACGAGCAGAACTTC. The variable domain in full, with the rest retrieved from reference TRBV5-1 and TRBJ2-7, is KAGVTQTPRYLIKTRGQQVTLSCSPISGHRSVSWYQQTPGQGLQFLFEYFSETQRNKGNFPGRFSGRQFSNSRSEMNVSTLELGDSALYLCASSGPGLAYEQNFGPGTRLTVT.

This clonotype was detected only a few times. The rearrangement joins TRBV5-1 to TRBJ2-7; D gene ambiguous. This CDR3 spans 13 amino acids. V dropped 2 bases and J dropped 2 bases, with 8 bases sitting between them. Germline V gene data show CDR1 as SGHRS and CDR2 as YFSETQ. CDR3 nucleotide sequence: TGCGCCAGCAGCTTCACGGCCACCTACGAGCAGTACTTC. It is translated as CASSFTATYEQYF.

The chain uses TRBV20-1 and TRBJ2-5; 10 positions agree with TRBD2. V was clipped by 5 bases and J by 5 bases; unmatched bases: 11. CDR1 is DFQATT, CDR2 SNEGSKA, per germline (reference sequence). The CDR3 is made up of 15 amino acids. CDR3 DNA: TGCAGTGCTGCCCAGGGCCTAGCGGGAGCCGAGACCCAGTACTTC. Its translation is CSAAQGLAGAETQYF.

This clonotype showed up many times. The V gene is TRBV12-3 or TRBV12-4, the J gene TRBJ2-7; no firm D call. This CDR3 contains 13 residues. The V end was cut by 4 bases, the J end by 1 base, with 8 bases between. CDR3 in amino acids: CASSSDGSYEQYF. The CDR3, as DNA: TGTGCCAGCAGTTCGGACGGTTCCTACGAGCAGTACTTC.

This clonotype was picked up a small number of times. The chain joins TRBV3-1 to TRBJ2-3; 10 nucleotides match TRBD2. V was clipped by 4 bases and J by 1 base; unmatched bases: 8. Germline V lookup: CDR1 LGHDT, CDR2 YNNKEL (reference sequence). The CDR3 is 17 amino acids. The CDR3: CASSRRGAGGGTDTQYF. The CDR3, as DNA: TGTGCCAGCAGCCGAAGGGGAGCGGGAGGGGGCACAGATACGCAGTATTTT.

The V gene is TRBV29-1, the J gene TRBJ1-2; D call uncertain. Germline assignment: CDR1 SQVTM and CDR2 ANQGSEA. CDR3 length equals 13 residues. Trimming cost V 2 bases and J 2 bases, with 9 bases left between them. CDR3 bases: TGCAGCGTTGAACCGGGCCGGAACTATGGCTACACCTTC. Translating it yields CSVEPGRNYGYTF.

This clonotype has a count of ten or more. V usage is TRBV20-1 and J usage is TRBJ1-2; 7 positions match TRBD1. Germline CDR1 and CDR2: DFQATT and SNEGSKA (reference sequence). Unmatched junction bases numbered 14, after V lost 2 bases and J lost 5 bases. This CDR3 is 16 amino acids long. In nucleotides, the CDR3 is TGCAGTGCTAGATCGGCGCCGGGACAGAGCATGTATGGCTACACCTTC. This sequence encodes CSARSAPGQSMYGYTF.

This clonotype was seen more than once but under ten times. V gene TRBV7-2 combines with J gene TRBJ1-1, with 7 bases lining up with TRBD1. J was trimmed by 5 bases and V by 0 bases; bases with no gene match: 6. The CDR3 is 15 amino acids. Germline CDR1 SGHTA, CDR2 FQGNSA. CDR3 bases: TGTGCCAGCAGCTTAGCGCCAGGGGGTCTTACTGAAGCTTTCTTT. Protein sequence: CASSLAPGGLTEAFF.

In its sample, this clonotype was seen many times. The rearrangement joins TRBV29-1 to TRBJ1-1; no definite D call. V lost 5 bases to trimming and J lost 0 bases, with 7 bases between them. CDR1 and CDR2 from the germline V gene are SQVTM and ANQGSEA. The CDR3 sequence is 12 residues long. CDR3 region: CSVLRVNTEAFF. The CDR3 region has the DNA TGCAGCGTTTTGAGGGTGAACACTGAAGCTTTCTTT.

The chain has TRBV9 and TRBJ1-1; D perhaps matches TRBD1 (6 bases). CDR1 and CDR2 (germline): SGDLS, YYNGEE. V dropped 6 bases and J dropped 3 bases, with 12 bases sitting between them. CDR3 length: 13 residues. The CDR3 nucleotides are TGTGCCAGCACCCGGGACACTGACACTGAAGCTTTCTTT. Translated, it gives CASTRDTDTEAFF. Full variable domain (outside the CDR3, taken from reference TRBV9 and TRBJ1-1): DSGVTQTPKHLITATGQRVTLRCSPRSGDLSVYWYQQSLDQGLQFLIQYYNGEERAKGNILERFSAQQFPDLHSELNLSSLELGDSALYFCASTRDTDTEAFFGQGTRLTVV.

The chain is built from TRBV20-1 and TRBJ2-5; a weak D match, TRBD1 (7 bases). CDR1 is DFQATT and CDR2 is SNEGSKA in the germline V gene (reference sequence). CDR3 length equals 14 residues. V was clipped by 0 bases and J by 5 bases, with 13 bases between them. The CDR3 loop reads CSARDLPGGETQYF. CDR3 coding DNA: TGCAGTGCTAGAGATCTGCCAGGGGGGGAGACCCAGTACTTC.